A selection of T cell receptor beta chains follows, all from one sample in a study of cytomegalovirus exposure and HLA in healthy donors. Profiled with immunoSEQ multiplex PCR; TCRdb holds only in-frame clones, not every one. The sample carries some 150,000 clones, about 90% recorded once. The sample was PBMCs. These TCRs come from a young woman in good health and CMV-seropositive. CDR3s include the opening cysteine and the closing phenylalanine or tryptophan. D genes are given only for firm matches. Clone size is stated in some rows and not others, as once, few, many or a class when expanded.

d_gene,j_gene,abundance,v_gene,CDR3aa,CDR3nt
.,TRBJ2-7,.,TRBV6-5,CASSYSAHSSLNEQYF,TGTGCCAGCAGTTACTCGGCCCATAGCTCCCTCAACGAGCAGTACTTC
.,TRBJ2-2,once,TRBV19,CASSKQGSPGELFF,TGTGCCAGTAGTAAACAGGGTTCCCCCGGGGAGCTGTTTTTT
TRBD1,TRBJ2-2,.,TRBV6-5,CASRDPGQGVGELFF,TGTGCCAGCAGGGATCCGGGACAGGGAGTCGGGGAGCTGTTTTTT
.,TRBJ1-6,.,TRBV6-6,CASSYGRDNSPLHF,TGTGCCAGCAGTTACGGCAGGGATAATTCACCCCTCCACTTT
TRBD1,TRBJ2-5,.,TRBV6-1,CASSDWGTGGETQYF,TGTGCCAGCAGTGATTGGGGGACAGGGGGAGAGACCCAGTACTTC
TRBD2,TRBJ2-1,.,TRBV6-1,CASSALFVGGRNEQFF,TGTGCCAGCAGTGCCCTCTTTGTGGGAGGGCGGAATGAGCAGTTCTTC
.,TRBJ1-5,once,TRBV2,CASSRDNNQPQHF,TGTGCCAGCAGCCGGGACAACAATCAGCCCCAGCATTTT
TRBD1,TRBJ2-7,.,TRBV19,CASSRLGGQRYYEQYF,TGTGCCAGTAGTAGGCTAGGGGGACAGAGATACTACGAGCAGTACTTC
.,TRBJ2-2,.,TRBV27,CASRAGPNTGELFF,TGTGCCAGCAGGGCAGGGCCGAACACCGGGGAGCTGTTTTTT
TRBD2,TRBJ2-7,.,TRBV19,CASSIVLGTSGSYEQYF,TGTGCCAGTAGTATAGTCCTCGGGACTAGCGGCTCCTACGAGCAGTACTTC
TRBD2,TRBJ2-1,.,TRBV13,CASSLAPAGGEEQFF,TGTGCCAGCAGCTTAGCCCCAGCGGGAGGGGAAGAGCAGTTCTTC
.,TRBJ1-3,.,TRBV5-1,CASSLGTVSGNTIYF,TGCGCCAGCAGCTTGGGGACAGTCTCTGGAAACACCATATATTTT
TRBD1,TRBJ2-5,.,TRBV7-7,CASSITGAQETQYF,TGTGCTAGCAGTATTACAGGGGCGCAAGAGACCCAGTACTTC
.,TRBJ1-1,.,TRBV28,CASSFFRSSNTEAFF,TGTGCCAGCAGTTTTTTCAGGTCTTCGAACACTGAAGCTTTCTTT
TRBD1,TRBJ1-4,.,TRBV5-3,CARSLTGALTEKLFF,TGTGCCAGAAGCTTAACAGGGGCCCTTACCGAAAAACTGTTTTTT
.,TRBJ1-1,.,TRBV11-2,CASSLVTVNTEAFF,TGTGCCAGCAGCTTAGTGACAGTAAACACTGAAGCTTTCTTT
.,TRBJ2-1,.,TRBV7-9,CASRRPRETGPSDEQFF,TGTGCCAGCAGACGGCCCCGGGAGACAGGGCCATCGGATGAGCAGTTCTTC
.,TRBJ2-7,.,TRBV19,CASSIRIDSSYEQYF,TGTGCCAGTAGTATAAGAATAGACAGCTCCTACGAGCAGTACTTC
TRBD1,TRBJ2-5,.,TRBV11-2,CASSSRIDRGGEETQYF,TGTGCCAGCAGCTCGAGAATAGACAGGGGAGGAGAAGAGACCCAGTACTTC
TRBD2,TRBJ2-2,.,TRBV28,CASSSLSGGYTGELFF,TGTGCCAGCAGTTCCCTGAGCGGGGGGTACACCGGGGAGCTGTTTTTT
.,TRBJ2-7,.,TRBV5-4,CASSSYYAGGPSYEQYF,TGTGCCAGCAGCTCGTATTATGCTGGCGGGCCTTCCTACGAGCAGTACTTC
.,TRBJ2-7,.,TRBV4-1,CASSQETFGASRYEQYF,TGCGCCAGCAGCCAAGAAACCTTTGGGGCCTCAAGGTACGAGCAGTACTTC
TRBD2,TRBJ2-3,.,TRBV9,CWTLAGVNRTDTQYF,TGTTGGACGCTAGCGGGGGTCAACCGCACAGATACGCAGTATTTT
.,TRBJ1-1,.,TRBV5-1,CASSFTDTNTEAFF,TGCGCCAGCAGCTTTACAGACACCAACACTGAAGCTTTCTTT
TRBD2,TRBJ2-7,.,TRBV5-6,CASSLGRLAYNEQYF,TGTGCCAGCAGCTTGGGGCGACTAGCTTATAACGAGCAGTACTTC
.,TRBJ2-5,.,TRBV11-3,CASSDGSRETQYF,TGTGCCAGCAGCGACGGGAGTCGCGAGACCCAGTACTTC
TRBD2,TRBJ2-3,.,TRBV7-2,CASRAWGGAKDTQYF,TGTGCCAGTCGCGCTTGGGGAGGGGCTAAGGATACGCAGTATTTT
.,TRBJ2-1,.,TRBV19,CASTLSSYNEQFF,TGTGCCAGTACATTGAGCTCCTACAATGAGCAGTTCTTC
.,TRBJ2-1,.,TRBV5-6,CASSLGLSSYNEQFF,TGTGCCAGCAGCTTGGGCCTGAGCTCCTACAATGAGCAGTTCTTC
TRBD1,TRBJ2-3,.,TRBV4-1,CASSPKQGTGADTQYF,TGCGCCAGCAGCCCCAAGCAGGGCACAGGGGCAGATACGCAGTATTTT
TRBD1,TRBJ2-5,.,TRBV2,CASRDREETQYF,TGTGCCAGCCGGGACAGGGAAGAGACCCAGTACTTC
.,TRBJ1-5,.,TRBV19,CASSMGRGLYSNQPQHF,TGTGCCAGTAGTATGGGCAGGGGCCTTTATAGCAATCAGCCCCAGCATTTT
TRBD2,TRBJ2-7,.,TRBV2,CASKGTTNEQYF,TGTGCCAGCAAGGGGACTACGAACGAGCAGTACTTC
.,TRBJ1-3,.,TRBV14,CASSQDRTVSGNTIYF,TGTGCCAGCAGCCAAGATAGGACAGTCTCTGGAAACACCATATATTTT
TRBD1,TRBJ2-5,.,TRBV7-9,CASSPTTGQGTQYF,TGTGCCAGCAGCCCAACGACAGGGCAAGGGACCCAGTACTTC
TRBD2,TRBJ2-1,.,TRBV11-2,CASRTRVGGSSYNEQFF,TGTGCCAGCAGAACCCGAGTGGGGGGGAGCTCCTACAATGAGCAGTTCTTC
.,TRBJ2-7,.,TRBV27,CASSLGLSYEQYF,TGTGCCAGCAGTTTGGGGCTCTCCTACGAGCAGTACTTC